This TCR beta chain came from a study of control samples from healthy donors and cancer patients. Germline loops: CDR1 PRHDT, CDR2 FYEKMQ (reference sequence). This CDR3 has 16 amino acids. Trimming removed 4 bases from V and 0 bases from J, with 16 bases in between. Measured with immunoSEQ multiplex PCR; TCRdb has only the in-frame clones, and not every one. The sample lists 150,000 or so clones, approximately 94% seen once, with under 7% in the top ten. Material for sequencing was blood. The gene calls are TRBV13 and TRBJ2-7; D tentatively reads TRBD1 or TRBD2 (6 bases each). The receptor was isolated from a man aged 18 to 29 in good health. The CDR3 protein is CASSSLGGLSSYEQYF. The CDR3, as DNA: TGTGCCAGCAGCTCCCTAGGGGGGTTAAGCTCCTACGAGCAGTACTTC.